Ten or more counts support the clone carrying this T cell receptor beta chain. Its target is unknown. This sample is drawn from a study of T cells after yellow fever vaccination. Broader study findings: Reappearing after the booster were most of the clones from primary vaccination (about 96% CD4, approximately 86% CD8). The appearance of a small share of clonotypes in both CD4 and CD8 compartments was observed. The study found a weaker secondary response that peaked faster, day 5 versus 15.

The CDR3 has 13 residues. V was pared by 1 base and J by 6 bases, with 8 bases between. From germline, CDR1 is SGHVS and CDR2 FNYEAQ. TCRdb re-called the 5' RACE reads through MiXCR, storing one row per CDR3 protein. The repertoire holds around 150,000 distinct CDR3 sequences, approximately 6.8% seen once, with approximately 2.4% in the top ten. The rearrangement links TRBV7-6 to TRBJ2-3; possibly TRBD2 for D (6 bases). The clonotype was recovered from a man between 18 and 29 years old who received the YFV17D yellow fever vaccine. The sequences come from CD4+ T cells sorted from PBMCs, collected around 5 days after the first yellow fever vaccination. CDR3 in DNA: TGTGCCAGCAGCTTAGTGGAGGGGGATACGCAGTATTTT. This translates into CASSLVEGDTQYF.